These 24 T cell receptor beta chains were all obtained from the same sample, sequenced in a study of OX40 agonist ivuxolimab in advanced cancers. Sequencing was performed with immunoSEQ multiplex PCR; in TCRdb, only in-frame clones are kept and a portion is missing. Altogether approximately 57,000 clones are present, 80% to 90% being singletons, with the ten largest covering 0.75% to 0.8%. Material: CD4+ or CD8+ T cells sorted from blood, obtained in a trial of the OX40 agonist ivuxolimab. All receptors come from an adult with an advanced solid tumor such as melanoma, head and neck, liver or kidney cancer.

The chain carries TRBV28 and TRBJ2-3; no reliable D call. Germline V gene data show CDR1 as MDHEN and CDR2 as SYDVKM. The ends were cut back, 6 bases at V and 1 base at J, with 23 bases in the middle. The CDR3 sequence is 18 residues long. The CDR3 is CASSPGPSGQHGTDTQYF. DNA of the CDR3: TGTGCCAGCAGCCCCGGTCCCTCAGGCCAGCATGGCACAGATACGCAGTATTTT.

The V call is TRBV9, the J call TRBJ1-2, with a possible D match to TRBD1 (6 bases). CDR1 and CDR2 (germline): SGDLS, YYNGEE. V was pared by 0 bases and J by 6 bases, with 18 bases between. This CDR3 contains 16 residues. CDR3 sequence: CASSVEAGGVDHGYTF. The CDR3 DNA follows: TGTGCCAGCAGCGTAGAGGCGGGGGGCGTAGATCATGGCTACACCTTC.

The V gene is TRBV7-7, the J gene TRBJ2-5; TRBD2 aligns across 8 bases. Trimming at V came to 1 base and at J to 5 bases, leaving 3 bases not matched to a gene. Germline assignment: CDR1 SSHAT and CDR2 FNYEAQ (reference sequence). The CDR3 extends over 14 amino acids. The CDR3 is CASSLGTSPETQYF. DNA for the CDR3: TGTGCCAGCAGCTTAGGGACTAGCCCCGAGACCCAGTACTTC.

This clone turned up a few times. V gene TRBV27 combines with J gene TRBJ1-2; D call uncertain. V was clipped by 3 bases and J by 6 bases, with 14 bases between them. Germline V gene data show CDR1 as MNHEY and CDR2 as SMNVEV (reference sequence). CDR3 length: 14 amino acids. In DNA form, the CDR3 reads TGTGCCAGCAGTTTTCGGGGTCAGAGTAATGGCTACACCTTC. Protein: CASSFRGQSNGYTF.

The chain links TRBV14 to TRBJ1-2; D unresolved. Trimming took off 0 bases at V and 4 bases at J, with 6 bases between the two ends. Germline V lookup: CDR1 SGHDN, CDR2 FVKESK. The CDR3 length is 13 residues. Here the CDR3 DNA reads TGTGCCAGCAGCCAAGACACGGGCTATGGCTACACCTTC. This gives the protein CASSQDTGYGYTF. Filled out from reference TRBV14 and TRBJ1-2, the complete variable domain reads EAGVTQFPSHSVIEKGQTVTLRCDPISGHDNLYWYRRVMGKEIKFLLHFVKESKQDESGMPNNRFLAERTGGTYSTLKVQPAELEDSGVYFCASSQDTGYGYTFGSGTRLTVV.

This chain links TRBV6-4 with TRBJ2-1; TRBD2 matches at 13 bases. CDR3 length equals 20 residues. V lost 4 bases to trimming and J lost 0 bases; unmatched junction nucleotides: 12. Germline V gene data show CDR1 as MRHNA and CDR2 as SNTAGT. CDR3 sequence reads: CASSGAGRTSGGSSYNEQFF. The CDR3 DNA reads TGTGCCAGCAGTGGGGCTGGGCGGACTAGCGGGGGAAGCTCCTACAATGAGCAGTTCTTC.

V and J are TRBV5-1 and TRBJ2-1; TRBD1 matches at 7 bases. Trimming at V came to 3 bases and at J to 3 bases, leaving 0 bases not matched to a gene. This CDR3 has 13 residues. Per the germline V gene, CDR1 is SGHRS and CDR2 is YFSETQ. The chain's CDR3 is CASSWDSYNEQFF. The CDR3 nucleotides read TGCGCCAGCAGCTGGGACAGCTACAATGAGCAGTTCTTC.

The chain carries TRBV7-3 and TRBJ2-1; 11 bases line up with TRBD1. With V trimmed by 4 bases and J by 7 bases, 3 bases remained unmatched. CDR3 length: 14 amino acids. CDR1 and CDR2 from the germline V gene are SGHTA and FQGTGA. CDR3 amino acids: CASSSGQGANEQFF. The CDR3 region has the DNA TGTGCCAGCAGCTCTGGACAGGGGGCAAATGAGCAGTTCTTC.

V is TRBV25-1 and J is TRBJ1-6, with 7 bases that match TRBD1. The CDR3 contains 16 residues. With V trimmed by 1 base and J by 5 bases, 5 bases remained unmatched. Germline CDR1 is MGHDK and CDR2 is SYGVNS. In DNA, the CDR3 is TGTGCCAGCAGTGAATTGAAGGGGGCTCATAATTCACCCCTCCACTTT. Translation: CASSELKGAHNSPLHF.

This clone has a handful of counts. The rearrangement uses TRBV19 and TRBJ1-2; no definite D call. Germline V gene lookup returns CDR1 LNHDA and CDR2 SQIVND (reference sequence). V lost 3 bases to trimming and J lost 7 bases, with 12 bases between them. CDR3 size: 13 residues. The CDR3 here is CASSILSYGGYTF. The DNA of the CDR3 is TGTGCCAGTAGTATCCTAAGCTATGGTGGCTACACCTTC.

The chain is built from TRBV6-1 and TRBJ2-3, with D perhaps TRBD1 (5 bases). Germline-derived CDR1 and CDR2 are MNHNS and SASEGT. This CDR3 contains 14 residues. The germline V and J ends were trimmed by 7 bases and 9 bases, with 20 bases remaining between them. The chain's CDR3 is CASNDSPQVGTQYF. CDR3 bases: TGTGCCAGCAACGACAGTCCTCAAGTAGGCACGCAGTATTTT.

There are a few counts of this clone. The chain employs TRBV6-5 and TRBJ1-4, with D maybe TRBD1 (6 bases). Per germline, CDR1 MNHEY and CDR2 SVGAGI. V lost 4 bases and J 8 bases, leaving 20 bases between the germline ends. The CDR3 length is 16 residues. The CDR3 DNA reads as TGTGCCAGCAGTTGGACAGACGTCCTGGGCGGCGAAAAACTGTTTTTT. Protein: CASSWTDVLGGEKLFF.

The rearrangement uses TRBV19 and TRBJ2-2; possibly TRBD1 or TRBD2 for D (5 bases each). CDR1 is LNHDA, CDR2 SQIVND, per germline (reference sequence). V lost 5 bases, J lost 8 bases, and 12 bases lay in between. The CDR3 consists of 13 residues. The CDR3 sequence is CASSVRGPGELFF. The CDR3 bases are TGTGCCAGTAGTGTCCGGGGCCCGGGGGAGCTGTTTTTT.

This chain links TRBV18 with TRBJ1-3; D unresolved. With 3 bases removed from V and 0 bases from J, the gap between germline ends came to 9 bases. The CDR3 covers 15 residues. The V gene's germline CDR1 is KGHSH and CDR2 LQKENI. The CDR3 reads CASSPQASSGNTIYF. The CDR3 bases are TGTGCCAGCTCACCTCAGGCGTCCTCTGGAAACACCATATATTTT.

By proportion, this clone is medium-sized. V and J are TRBV13 and TRBJ1-2; D possibly corresponds to TRBD1 (6 bases). CDR3 size: 13 residues. Trimming took off 5 bases at V and 4 bases at J, with 11 bases between the two ends. CDR1 and CDR2 (germline): PRHDT, FYEKMQ (reference sequence). CDR3 coding DNA: TGTGCCAGCAGCACCCGGACAGTCTATGGCTACACCTTC. This sequence encodes CASSTRTVYGYTF.

The chain combines TRBV5-5 with TRBJ1-1; D possibly corresponds to TRBD1 (5 bases). Germline V lookup: CDR1 SGHKS, CDR2 YYEKEE (reference sequence). CDR3 size: 13 residues. Trimming stripped 2 bases from V and 3 bases from J, with 8 bases between. The chain's CDR3 is CASSFSRDTEAFF. In DNA, the CDR3 is TGTGCCAGCAGCTTTTCCAGGGACACTGAAGCTTTCTTT.

The CDR3 DNA reads TGTGCCAGCAGTGAAAGGGGGTCCCTCGGTTCACCCCTCCACTTT. Its protein is CASSERGSLGSPLHF. This chain connects TRBV6-1 to TRBJ1-6, with D tentatively TRBD1 (6 bases). Trimming pared 2 bases from V and 9 bases from J, leaving 14 bases between. Germline assignment: CDR1 MNHNS and CDR2 SASEGT. This CDR3 has 15 amino acids.

This chain joins TRBV6-1 and TRBJ1-3; unclear D gene. Trimming removed 6 bases from V and 4 bases from J, with 13 bases in between. Per germline, CDR1 MNHNS and CDR2 SASEGT. The CDR3 totals 14 residues. The CDR3 DNA follows: TGTGCCAGCAGACTAGACATGGACGGAAACACCATATATTTT. As protein: CASRLDMDGNTIYF.

The chain couples TRBV2 to TRBJ1-2, with 7 nucleotides matching TRBD1. This CDR3 region has 15 residues. Germline V gene data show CDR1 as SNHLY and CDR2 as FYNNEI. The V segment lost 4 bases and the J segment 4 bases; nucleotides outside the gene matches: 9. CDR3 loop: CASSATVQGTYGYTF. CDR3 coding DNA: TGTGCCAGCAGTGCGACCGTACAGGGGACCTATGGCTACACCTTC.

The J gene is TRBJ2-5, the V gene TRBV29-1; 7 bases match TRBD1. Germline lookup yields CDR1 SQVTM and CDR2 ANQGSEA. The CDR3 loop spans 13 amino acids. The J segment lost 2 bases and the V segment lost 3 bases, leaving 3 bases of the junction unmatched. The CDR3 here is CSVDRGTQETQYF. The CDR3 bases are TGCAGCGTTGACAGGGGGACGCAAGAGACCCAGTACTTC.

V is TRBV7-6 and J is TRBJ2-7, with 9 positions matching TRBD1. The germline V gene has CDR1 SGHVS and CDR2 FNYEAQ. The CDR3 covers 15 residues. The V segment lost 5 bases and the J segment 7 bases; nucleotides outside the gene matches: 12. CDR3 in DNA: TGTGCCAGCAGCATAGGACAGGGGAATCTCGAGGAGCAGTACTTC. As protein: CASSIGQGNLEEQYF.

This chain joins TRBV2 and TRBJ2-5; 8 nucleotides align to TRBD2. V lost 4 bases, J lost 4 bases, and 2 bases stayed unmatched. Germline CDR1 is SNHLY and CDR2 is FYNNEI. This CDR3 is 13 amino acids long. The CDR3 sequence: CASSGLAGETQYF. The CDR3 DNA sequence: TGTGCCAGCAGTGGTCTAGCGGGAGAGACCCAGTACTTC. The full variable domain, completed using reference TRBV2 and TRBJ2-5, is EPEVTQTPSHQVTQMGQEVILRCVPISNHLYFYWYRQILGQKVEFLVSFYNNEISEKSEIFDDQFSVERPDGSNFTLKIRSTKLEDSAMYFCASSGLAGETQYFGPGTRLLVL.

This clone was seen once. V gene TRBV5-6 combines with J gene TRBJ2-1; 7 bases align to TRBD2. CDR3 size: 16 residues. The V segment lost 0 bases and the J segment 2 bases; nucleotides outside the gene matches: 5. Germline CDR1 reads SGHDT; CDR2 reads YYEEEE. The CDR3 sequence: CASSLVPGGPYNEQFF. The CDR3 bases are TGTGCCAGCAGCTTGGTTCCGGGGGGACCCTACAATGAGCAGTTCTTC.

The chain carries TRBV19 and TRBJ1-5, with D hard to call. This CDR3 has 15 residues. The ends were cut back, 0 bases at V and 5 bases at J, with 11 bases in the middle. Germline V gene lookup returns CDR1 LNHDA and CDR2 SQIVND (reference sequence). The CDR3 region is CASSIDRREDQPQHF. CDR3 nucleotides: TGTGCCAGTAGTATAGATCGGCGGGAGGATCAGCCCCAGCATTTT.